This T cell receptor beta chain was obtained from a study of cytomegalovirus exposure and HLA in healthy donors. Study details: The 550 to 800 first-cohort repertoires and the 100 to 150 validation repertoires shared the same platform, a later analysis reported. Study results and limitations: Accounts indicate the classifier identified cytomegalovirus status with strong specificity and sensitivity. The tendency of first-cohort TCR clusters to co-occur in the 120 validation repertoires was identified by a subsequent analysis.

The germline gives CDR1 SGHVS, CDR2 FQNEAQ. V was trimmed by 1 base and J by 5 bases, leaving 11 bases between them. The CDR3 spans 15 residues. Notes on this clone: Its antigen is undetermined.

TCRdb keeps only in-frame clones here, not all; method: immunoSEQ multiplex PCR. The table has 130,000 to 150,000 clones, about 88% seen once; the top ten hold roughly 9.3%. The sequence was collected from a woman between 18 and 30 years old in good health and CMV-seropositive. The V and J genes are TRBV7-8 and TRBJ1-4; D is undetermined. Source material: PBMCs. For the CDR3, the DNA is TGTGCCAGCAGCTTAGGGTATTACAGCAATGAAAAACTGTTTTTT. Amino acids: CASSLGYYSNEKLFF.